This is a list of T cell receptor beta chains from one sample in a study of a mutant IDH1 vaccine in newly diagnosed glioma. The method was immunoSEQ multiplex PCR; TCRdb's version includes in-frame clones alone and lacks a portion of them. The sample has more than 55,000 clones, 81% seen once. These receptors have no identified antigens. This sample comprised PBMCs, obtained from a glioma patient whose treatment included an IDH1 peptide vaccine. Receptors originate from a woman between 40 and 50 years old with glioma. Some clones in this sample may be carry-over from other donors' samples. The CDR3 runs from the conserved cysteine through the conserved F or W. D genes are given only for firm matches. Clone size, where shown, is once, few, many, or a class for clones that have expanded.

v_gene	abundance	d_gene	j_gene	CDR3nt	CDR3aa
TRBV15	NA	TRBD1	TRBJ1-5	TGTGCCACCAGCATCCGACGGGGTAAGACAGGGGACAATCAGCCCCAGCATTTT	CATSIRRGKTGDNQPQHF
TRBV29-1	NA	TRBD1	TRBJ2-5	TGCAGCTACCGGGACAGACAAGAGACCCAGTACTTC	CSYRDRQETQYF
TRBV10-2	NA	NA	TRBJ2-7	TGCGCCAGCAGTGAGGGACAGCAATACGAGCAGTACTTC	CASSEGQQYEQYF
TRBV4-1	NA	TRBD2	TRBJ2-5	TGCGCCAGCAGCCAAGCTGGAGCGGGGGGGCCGGAGACCCAGTACTTC	CASSQAGAGGPETQYF
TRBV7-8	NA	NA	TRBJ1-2	TGTGCCAGCAGCTTAGAGACAGAGTTAGGTAGGGGCTACACCTTC	CASSLETELGRGYTF
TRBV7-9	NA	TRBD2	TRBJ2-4	TGTGCCAGCAGCGTGGCTAGCGGGGAGGAGAACATTCAGTACTTC	CASSVASGEENIQYF
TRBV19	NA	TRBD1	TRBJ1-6	TGTGCCAGTAGTGTACCGGACAGGGGTAGATCACCCCTCCACTTT	CASSVPDRGRSPLHF
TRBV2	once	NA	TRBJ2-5	TGTGCCAGCAGAAGGGGTCACCAAGAGACCCAGTACTTC	CASRRGHQETQYF
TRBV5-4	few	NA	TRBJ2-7	TGTGCCAGCAGCCGTCCAGGGGACACTGGATACTTC	CASSRPGDTGYF
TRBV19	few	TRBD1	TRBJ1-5	TGTGCCAGTAGTTCCTTCGCGGCAGGGGGCCGCAATCAGCCCCAGCATTTT	CASSSFAAGGRNQPQHF
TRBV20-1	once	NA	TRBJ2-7	TGCAGTGCTAGAGGGCAGGAAGAGCAGTACTTC	CSARGQEEQYF
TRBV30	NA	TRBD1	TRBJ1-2	TGTGCCTGGCAAGCTGTGTCCGGCAGGGGGACTGGTGGCTACACCTTC	CAWQAVSGRGTGGYTF
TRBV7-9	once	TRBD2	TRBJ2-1	TGTGCCAGCAGCTGGGTGAGCGGGGCCTACAATGAGCAGTTCTTC	CASSWVSGAYNEQFF
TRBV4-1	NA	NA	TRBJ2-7	TGCGCCAGCAGCCAGGGAGACAGCTCCTACGAGCAGTACTTC	CASSQGDSSYEQYF
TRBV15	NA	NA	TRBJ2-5	TGTGCCACCAGCAGAGATCGGGGGGCCGGGGAGACCCAGTACTTC	CATSRDRGAGETQYF
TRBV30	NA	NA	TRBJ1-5	TGTGCCTGGAGTGAAACCGGCCAGCCCCAGCATTTT	CAWSETGQPQHF
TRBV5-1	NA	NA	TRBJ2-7	TGCGCCAGCAGCTTGGAAGGGGAAAGCTACGAGCAGTACTTC	CASSLEGESYEQYF
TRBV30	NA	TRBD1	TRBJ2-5	TGTGCCTGCCGGGGACAGGGGTTTAGTACAACCGAGACCCAGTACTTC	CACRGQGFSTTETQYF
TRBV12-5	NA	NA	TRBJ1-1	TGTGCTAGTGGTTTCCAGGGAATGAACACTGAAGCTTTCTTT	CASGFQGMNTEAFF
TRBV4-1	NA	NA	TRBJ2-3	TGCGCCAGCAGCCACCGACGGGCAGATACGCAGTATTTT	CASSHRRADTQYF
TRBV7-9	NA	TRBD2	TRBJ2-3	TGTGCCAGCAGCCCCCGGGGGGATTCAGATACGCAGTATTTT	CASSPRGDSDTQYF
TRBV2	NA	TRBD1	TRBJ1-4	TGTGCCAGCAGTATCACAGGGGCGGGGGGTGAAAAACTGTTTTTT	CASSITGAGGEKLFF
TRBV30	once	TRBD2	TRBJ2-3	TGTGCCTGGACTAGCGGGGGGGCAGATACGCAGTATTTT	CAWTSGGADTQYF
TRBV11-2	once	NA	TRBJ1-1	TGTGCCAGCAGCTTAGGAGTGGGGCCGGTAAAATTT	CASSLGVGPVKF
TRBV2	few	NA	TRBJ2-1	TGTGCCAGCAATGGGCAGACGTACAATGAGCAGTTCTTC	CASNGQTYNEQFF
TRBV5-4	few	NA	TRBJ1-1	TGTGCCAGCAGCGTACAGCAGAACACTGAAGCTTTCTTT	CASSVQQNTEAFF
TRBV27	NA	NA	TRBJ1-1	TGTGCCAGCAGTTTAGGTGGGGGCACTGAAGCTTTCTTT	CASSLGGGTEAFF
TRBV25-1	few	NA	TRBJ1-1	TGTGCCAGCAGTACCCCCAAGGGAGCTTTCTTT	CASSTPKGAFF
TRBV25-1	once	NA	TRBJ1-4	TGTGCCAGCAGTAACAGGGAAAGGGCGCGCGAAAAACTGTTTTTT	CASSNRERAREKLFF
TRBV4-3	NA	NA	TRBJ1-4	TGCGCCAGCAGCCCCCGGCCCTCGATGGGGGAAAAACTGTTTTTT	CASSPRPSMGEKLFF
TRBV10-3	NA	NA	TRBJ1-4	TGTGCCATCAGTCCCCCCGTTCGGGGGGGGAATGAAAAACTGTTTTTT	CAISPPVRGGNEKLFF
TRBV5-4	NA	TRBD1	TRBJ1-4	TGTGCCAGCAGCGAGGGACAGGGAAGGGAAAAACTGTTTTTT	CASSEGQGREKLFF
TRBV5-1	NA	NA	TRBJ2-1	TGCGCCAGCAGCTTGGGAGACAGGTACAATGAGCAGTTCTTC	CASSLGDRYNEQFF
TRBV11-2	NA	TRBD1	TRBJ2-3	TGTGCCAGCAGCCGGGACAGGGTATTTGCAGATACGCAGTATTTT	CASSRDRVFADTQYF
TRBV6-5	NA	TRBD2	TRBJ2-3	TGTGCCAGCAGTTATGGCGGGGGGACGACAGATACGCAGTATTTT	CASSYGGGTTDTQYF
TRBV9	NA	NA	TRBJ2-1	TGTGCCAGCAGCGTACAAGGGTCGGGGAACAATGAGCAGTTCTTC	CASSVQGSGNNEQFF
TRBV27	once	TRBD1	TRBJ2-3	TGTGCCAGCAGCCAACGACCCTTCCAGACAGGGGGCGCCCCAGATACGCAGTATTTT	CASSQRPFQTGGAPDTQYF
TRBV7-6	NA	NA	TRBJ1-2	TGTGCCAGCAGCTTAGTTGGGAGTGGCTACACCTTC	CASSLVGSGYTF
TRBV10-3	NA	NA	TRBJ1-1	TGTGCCATCAGCGCCCCGGGATCTGGGAACACTGAAGCTTTCTTT	CAISAPGSGNTEAFF
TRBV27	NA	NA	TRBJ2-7	TGTGCCAGCAGTTCAGTCTTGATGCCGGGGGAGCAGTACTTC	CASSSVLMPGEQYF
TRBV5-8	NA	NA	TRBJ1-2	TGTGCCAGCAGCTTTGGGGATTTGAGGAACTATGGCTACACCTTC	CASSFGDLRNYGYTF
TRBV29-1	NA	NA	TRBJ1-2	TGCAGCCCCGAGACGATCTATGGCTACACCTTC	CSPETIYGYTF
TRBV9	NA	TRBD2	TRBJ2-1	TGTGCCAGCAGCGATCTAGCGGGGGCGCGCCCGAGGAATGAGCAGTTCTTC	CASSDLAGARPRNEQFF
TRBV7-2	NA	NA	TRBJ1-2	TGTGCCAGCAGCTTAGTAACACATGGTACGAGTGGCTACACCTTC	CASSLVTHGTSGYTF
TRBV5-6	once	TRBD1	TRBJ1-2	TGTGCCAGCAGCTTGGGGATCTCAGGGGGCTATGGCTACACCTTC	CASSLGISGGYGYTF
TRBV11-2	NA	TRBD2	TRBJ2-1	TGTGCCAGCAGCCTAACCGGGACTAGCGGCAATGAGCAGTTCTTC	CASSLTGTSGNEQFF
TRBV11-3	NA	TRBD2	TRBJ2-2	TGTGCCACCTCGGCTAGCGGGGGGATTGGAGGGGAGCTGTTTTTT	CATSASGGIGGELFF
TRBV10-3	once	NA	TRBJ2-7	TGTGCCATCGGGACACACTCCTACGAGCAGTACTTC	CAIGTHSYEQYF
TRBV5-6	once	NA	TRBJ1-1	TGTGCCAGCAGCTTGTTGACAGTGAACACTGAAGCTTTCTTT	CASSLLTVNTEAFF
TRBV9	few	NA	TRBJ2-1	TGTGCCAGCAGCGTAGAGGAGGATGAGCAGTTCTTC	CASSVEEDEQFF
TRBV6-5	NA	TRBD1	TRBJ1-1	TGTGCCAGCAGACCAAGGACAGGGGGTGAAGCTTTCTTT	CASRPRTGGEAFF
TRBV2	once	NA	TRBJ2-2	TGTGCCAGCACCCCATCCGGGGCCGGGAGGGAGCTGTTTTTT	CASTPSGAGRELFF
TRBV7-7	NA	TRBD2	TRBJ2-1	TGTGCTAGCAGCCCCGGGACTACAGCGGGTGAGCAGTTCTTC	CASSPGTTAGEQFF
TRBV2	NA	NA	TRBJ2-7	TGTGCCAGCAGTGAAATGTCAGCCTACGAGCAGTACTTC	CASSEMSAYEQYF
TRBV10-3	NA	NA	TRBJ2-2	TGTGCCATCAAAAGGACTGCCACCGGGGAGCTGTTTTTT	CAIKRTATGELFF
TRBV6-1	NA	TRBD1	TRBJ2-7	TGTGCCAGCAGTGAAGGGACAGGGGTCGAGCAGTACTTC	CASSEGTGVEQYF
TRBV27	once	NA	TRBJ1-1	TGTGCCAGCAGTTCCTTGGGGCCGCGGCGGACTGAAGCTTTCTTT	CASSSLGPRRTEAFF
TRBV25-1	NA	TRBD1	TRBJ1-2	TGTGCCAGCAGTGGGGCTAAGGGGGCTTTGAACTATGGCTACACCTTC	CASSGAKGALNYGYTF
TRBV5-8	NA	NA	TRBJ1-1	TGTGCCAGCAGCTATAGACAGTTTTACGGCGACACTGAAGCTTTCTTT	CASSYRQFYGDTEAFF
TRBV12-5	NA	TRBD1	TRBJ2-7	TGTGCTAGTGGACCCACGGGACAGGCCTCCTACGAGCAGTACTTC	CASGPTGQASYEQYF